The next 14 T cell receptor beta chains were all read from a single sample in a study of early T cells in non-severe SARS-CoV-2 infection. TCRdb reprocessed the 5' RACE reads via MiXCR and lists one record per CDR3 protein. The sample shows tens of thousands of distinct CDR3 sequences, less than 11% of them seen only once. Sequences were obtained from whole blood. The receptors originated from an adult who was a healthcare worker with PCR-confirmed SARS-CoV-2 infection or an uninfected control (not recorded which).

The rearrangement joins TRBV29-1 to TRBJ2-3, with 10 bases fitting TRBD1. The germline V gene has CDR1 SQVTM and CDR2 ANQGSEA. The CDR3 extends over 14 amino acids. V was clipped by 6 bases and J by 2 bases; unmatched bases: 5. For the CDR3, the DNA is TGCAGCGTGGGACAGGGGACCGCCACAGATACGCAGTATTTT. Translating it yields CSVGQGTATDTQYF.

This clonotype was seen ten or more times. The chain uses TRBV29-1 and TRBJ2-3; D is unclear. In germline, CDR1 is SQVTM, CDR2 ANQGSEA. The CDR3 spans 13 residues. Trimming pared 2 bases from V and 0 bases from J, leaving 6 bases between. The CDR3 reads CSVESPSTDTQYF. The CDR3 DNA is TGCAGCGTTGAAAGCCCCAGCACAGATACGCAGTATTTT.

This clonotype appeared many times. The chain has TRBV27 and TRBJ2-1; 11 positions match TRBD2. CDR3 length: 16 residues. The V gene's germline CDR1 is MNHEY and CDR2 SMNVEV (reference sequence). J lost 2 bases, V lost 5 bases, and 5 bases had no gene match. CDR3 sequence: CASSRTGLAAYNEQFF. In DNA, the CDR3 is TGTGCCAGCAGTCGAACGGGACTAGCGGCCTACAATGAGCAGTTCTTC.

This clonotype was observed at least ten times. This chain connects TRBV5-1 to TRBJ2-3; TRBD2 might be the D (5 bases). V lost 0 bases and J 3 bases, leaving 11 bases between the germline ends. Per the germline V gene, CDR1 is SGHRS and CDR2 is YFSETQ. The CDR3 contains 15 residues. In nucleotides, the CDR3 is TGCGCCAGCAGCTTGGACAGCGGCAGAACAGATACGCAGTATTTT. It encodes CASSLDSGRTDTQYF.

J is TRBJ1-2 and V is TRBV10-3; D ambiguous. Trimming stripped 4 bases from V and 4 bases from J, with 13 bases between. Germline V CDR1 and CDR2: ENHRY, SYGVKD. The CDR3 spans 14 residues. The CDR3 region has the DNA TGTGCCATCAGTGTCTTCGAGGATCGCTATGGCTACACCTTC. Amino acids: CAISVFEDRYGYTF.

This clonotype was counted ten times or more. The V call is TRBV10-2, the J call TRBJ2-1, with D tentatively TRBD1 (5 bases). V was trimmed by 5 bases and J by 3 bases, leaving 11 bases between them. The CDR3 has 14 residues. Germline CDR1 and CDR2: WSHSY and SAAADI. CDR3 DNA: TGCGCCAGCAGTTCTCTCACAGGCTACAATGAGCAGTTCTTC. It is translated as CASSSLTGYNEQFF.

The rearrangement joins TRBV5-5 to TRBJ2-1; D tentatively reads TRBD1 or TRBD2 (5 bases each). The germline V and J ends were trimmed by 4 bases and 0 bases, with 14 bases remaining between them. Germline CDR1 reads SGHKS; CDR2 reads YYEKEE (reference sequence). This CDR3 spans 16 amino acids. The CDR3 spells CASSPGAPHSYNEQFF. In DNA, the CDR3 is TGTGCCAGCAGCCCCGGGGCTCCACACTCCTACAATGAGCAGTTCTTC. The full variable domain, rest sourced from reference TRBV5-5 and TRBJ2-1, is DAGVTQSPTHLIKTRGQQVTLRCSPISGHKSVSWYQQVLGQGPQFIFQYYEKEERGRGNFPDRFSARQFPNYSSELNVNALLLGDSALYLCASSPGAPHSYNEQFFGPGTRLTVL.

This chain joins TRBV5-1 and TRBJ2-7; D remains ambiguous. The V gene's germline CDR1 is SGHRS and CDR2 YFSETQ. The V end lost 4 bases, the J end lost 3 bases, and 11 bases lay between the germline ends. The CDR3 loop spans 13 amino acids. The CDR3 spells CASSHGPLYEQYF. As DNA, the CDR3 is TGCGCCAGCAGCCACGGGCCCCTCTACGAGCAGTACTTC.

V and J are TRBV3-1 and TRBJ2-5; D remains ambiguous. V was pared by 3 bases and J by 5 bases, with 13 bases between. This CDR3 comprises 14 residues. Germline CDR1 LGHDT, CDR2 YNNKEL (reference sequence). In DNA form, the CDR3 reads TGTGCCAGCAGCCAGCAACAAGATTCGGAGACCCAGTACTTC. It is translated as CASSQQQDSETQYF.

A few counts support this clonotype. The chain links TRBV29-1 to TRBJ1-1; 11 bases agree with TRBD1. J was trimmed by 7 bases and V by 5 bases; bases with no gene match: 6. Looked up from germline, CDR1 is SQVTM and CDR2 is ANQGSEA. The length of the CDR3 is 13 residues. The CDR3 nucleotides read TGCAGCGTTCACCGGGACAGGGGGGTTGAAGCTTTCTTT. This encodes CSVHRDRGVEAFF.

The chain couples TRBV21-1 to TRBJ2-5; the DNA was not used to check the table's D call, TRBD2. TRBV21-1 is recorded as a pseudogene. The CDR3 consists of 17 residues. The chain's CDR3 is CASSKELAGGITRTQYF. The CDR3 coding sequence is TGTGCCAGCAGCAAAGAACTGGCGGGAGGCATCACGAGGACCCAGTACTTC.

This clonotype came up a few times. V and J are TRBV7-2 and TRBJ2-4; TRBD1 matches 9 bases. The ends lost 7 bases at V and 1 base at J; junction bases unmatched: 20. This CDR3 spans 20 amino acids. Germline assignment: CDR1 SGHTA and CDR2 FQGNSA. The CDR3: CASTLSRDRVWTGAKNIQYF. In nucleotides, the CDR3 is TGTGCCAGCACCCTCTCCCGGGACAGGGTCTGGACGGGCGCCAAAAACATTCAGTACTTC. The full variable domain, rest sourced from reference TRBV7-2 and TRBJ2-4, is GAGVSQSPSNKVTEKGKDVELRCDPISGHTALYWYRQSLGQGLEFLIYFQGNSAPDKSGLPSDRFSAERTGGSVSTLTIQRTQQEDSAVYLCASTLSRDRVWTGAKNIQYFGAGTRLSVL.

This clonotype was detected many times. V usage is TRBV20-1 and J usage is TRBJ2-3, with no clear D. The CDR3 runs to 11 residues. Trimming stripped 5 bases from V and 2 bases from J, with 5 bases between. Per germline, CDR1 DFQATT and CDR2 SNEGSKA (reference sequence). The CDR3 loop is CSAGPTDTQYF. For the CDR3, the DNA is TGCAGTGCTGGGCCCACAGATACGCAGTATTTT.

This clonotype was counted between two and nine times. This sequence joins TRBV20-1 and TRBJ2-5, with a weak D call TRBD1 (6 bases). CDR1 is DFQATT and CDR2 is SNEGSKA in the germline V gene (reference sequence). Trimming removed 0 bases at V and 5 bases at J, with 13 bases between. The CDR3 has 14 residues. CDR3 DNA sequence: TGCAGTGCTAGAGAGGGGGCCGGTATCGAGACCCAGTACTTC. Amino acid sequence: CSAREGAGIETQYF.